This T cell receptor (beta chain) was sequenced in a study of blood T cell repertoires in COVID-19. In the source study's methods: Amplification with reference gene primers provided the estimates of nucleated cell counts. The assay was immunoSEQ multiplex PCR, and TCRdb's table has in-frame clones only and misses some. That table is the source of V, J and clone size, and D and trimming were worked out from the DNA. Of 250,000 to 400,000 clones in the sample, roughly 88% were seen once. CDR3 length: 15 amino acids. The V end was cut by 1 base, the J end by 6 bases, with 12 bases between. CDR1 is MGHRA and CDR2 is YSYEKL in the germline V gene.

The V gene is TRBV4-1, the J gene TRBJ1-4; D perhaps matches TRBD1 (5 bases). The clonotype was recovered from a woman between 25 and 40 years old with COVID-19, enrolled during active disease. Material: peripheral blood. CDR3 nucleotide sequence: TGCGCCAGCAGCCAAGGGCAGGGAGGGGATGAAAAACTGTTTTTT. Its translation is CASSQGQGGDEKLFF.